This is a list of T cell receptor beta chains from one sample in a study of cytomegalovirus exposure and HLA in healthy donors. Clones were read by immunoSEQ multiplex PCR, and TCRdb kept only the in-frame ones, dropping some. The sample includes about 160,000 clones, 84% of them seen just once. The sequencing input was PBMCs. These receptors were obtained from a boy between 2 and 10 years old in good health and CMV-seronegative. Both conserved end residues are part of each CDR3. A D gene is named only where the DNA matches it firmly. Size is stated for part of the rows, as once, few or many counts, or as a class when the clone is expanded.

J gene: TRBJ1-1
D gene: TRBD1
clone size: few
V gene: TRBV5-1
CDR3 DNA: TGCGCCAGCAGCCCAACAGGGGGCCTAACTGAAGCTTTCTTT
CDR3 protein: CASSPTGGLTEAFF

J gene: TRBJ2-1
D gene: .
clone size: .
V gene: TRBV4-2
CDR3 DNA: TGTGCCAGCAGCACCCGAGGCGGAGTCTACAATGAGCAGTTCTTC
CDR3 protein: CASSTRGGVYNEQFF

J gene: TRBJ2-3
D gene: TRBD2
clone size: .
V gene: TRBV2
CDR3 DNA: TGTGCCAGCAGTGAAACCGGGACTAGCGGAACCCCTAGCACAGATACGCAGTATTTT
CDR3 protein: CASSETGTSGTPSTDTQYF

J gene: TRBJ1-1
D gene: .
clone size: .
V gene: TRBV27
CDR3 DNA: TGTGCCAGCAGAACCTTTCAGGGGTTTAACACTGAAGCTTTCTTT
CDR3 protein: CASRTFQGFNTEAFF

J gene: TRBJ1-1
D gene: .
clone size: .
V gene: TRBV30
CDR3 DNA: TGTGCCTGGAGTGGGGGCCCGTCCAACCCTGAAGCTTTCTTT
CDR3 protein: CAWSGGPSNPEAFF

J gene: TRBJ2-4
D gene: TRBD2
clone size: .
V gene: TRBV25-1
CDR3 DNA: TGTGCCAGCAGTGGGTTAGCGGGAGAGGGAAACATTCAGTACTTC
CDR3 protein: CASSGLAGEGNIQYF

J gene: TRBJ1-1
D gene: .
clone size: .
V gene: TRBV2
CDR3 DNA: TGTGCCAGCACTGCGGGGACGACCACTGAAGCTTTCTTT
CDR3 protein: CASTAGTTTEAFF

J gene: TRBJ1-5
D gene: .
clone size: .
V gene: TRBV25-1
CDR3 DNA: TGTGCCAGCAGTGAATGCAGGGGCCGGGGAAATCAGCCCCAGCATTTT
CDR3 protein: CASSECRGRGNQPQHF

J gene: TRBJ1-5
D gene: .
clone size: .
V gene: TRBV4-1
CDR3 DNA: TGCGCCAGCAGCCAAGAAGGGGTCCCCAATCAGCCCCAGCATTTT
CDR3 protein: CASSQEGVPNQPQHF

J gene: TRBJ2-2
D gene: .
clone size: .
V gene: TRBV11-3
CDR3 DNA: TGTGCCAGCAGCTTAGACTCAGTTGAAGGGGAGCTGTTTTTT
CDR3 protein: CASSLDSVEGELFF

J gene: TRBJ2-7
D gene: TRBD1
clone size: .
V gene: TRBV5-1
CDR3 DNA: TGCGCCAGCAGCTACACCGGGACAGACTACGAGCAGTACTTC
CDR3 protein: CASSYTGTDYEQYF

J gene: TRBJ2-5
D gene: TRBD2
clone size: .
V gene: TRBV19
CDR3 DNA: TGTGCCAGTAGGTCACGGGGACTAGCCGATGAGACCCAGTACTTC
CDR3 protein: CASRSRGLADETQYF

J gene: TRBJ1-5
D gene: .
clone size: few
V gene: TRBV6-5
CDR3 DNA: TGTGCCAGCAGTTACGACGGCGGAACCCAGCATTTT
CDR3 protein: CASSYDGGTQHF

J gene: TRBJ1-4
D gene: .
clone size: .
V gene: TRBV5-4
CDR3 DNA: TGTGCCAGCAGCTTGGGAGCCGAGGAGGGGTGGACTAATGAAAAACTGTTTTTT
CDR3 protein: CASSLGAEEGWTNEKLFF

J gene: TRBJ2-4
D gene: TRBD2
clone size: few
V gene: TRBV19
CDR3 DNA: TGTGCCAGTACCCCACTCCGGGGGGACATTCAGTACTTC
CDR3 protein: CASTPLRGDIQYF

J gene: TRBJ2-1
D gene: TRBD2
clone size: .
V gene: TRBV9
CDR3 DNA: TGTGCCAGCAGCCTCGGGACTAGCGGGCTTTACAATGAGCAGTTCTTC
CDR3 protein: CASSLGTSGLYNEQFF

J gene: TRBJ2-7
D gene: TRBD1
clone size: .
V gene: TRBV27
CDR3 DNA: TGTGCCAGCAGGGGGACAGGGGACGAGCAGTACTTC
CDR3 protein: CASRGTGDEQYF

J gene: TRBJ2-7
D gene: TRBD2
clone size: .
V gene: TRBV20-1
CDR3 DNA: TGCAGCGCTAGCGGGTGGTACGAGCAGTACTTC
CDR3 protein: CSASGWYEQYF

J gene: TRBJ2-1
D gene: .
clone size: .
V gene: TRBV11-3
CDR3 DNA: TGTGCCAGCAGCCCCCTAGGTTACAATGAGCAGTTCTTC
CDR3 protein: CASSPLGYNEQFF

J gene: TRBJ2-1
D gene: TRBD1
clone size: .
V gene: TRBV9
CDR3 DNA: TGTGCCAGCAGCGCGACGGGACAGGGGTACAATGAGCAGTTCTTC
CDR3 protein: CASSATGQGYNEQFF

J gene: TRBJ2-7
D gene: TRBD1
clone size: .
V gene: TRBV28
CDR3 DNA: TGTGCCATTTCGGACAGGGTCTACGAGCAGTACTTC
CDR3 protein: CAISDRVYEQYF

J gene: TRBJ2-7
D gene: .
clone size: .
V gene: TRBV2
CDR3 DNA: TGTGCCAGCAGTGACAGGGCCGGTAAATACGAGCAGTACTTC
CDR3 protein: CASSDRAGKYEQYF

J gene: TRBJ2-1
D gene: TRBD1
clone size: once
V gene: TRBV4-1
CDR3 DNA: TGCGCCAGCAGCCAAGGTCCAGGGGGCCCCTCCTACAATGAGCAGTTCTTC
CDR3 protein: CASSQGPGGPSYNEQFF

J gene: TRBJ2-3
D gene: TRBD2
clone size: .
V gene: TRBV4-2
CDR3 DNA: TGTGCCAGCAGCCAAGATGTGGGGCGGGAGGCCGAGTTTGTCACAGATACGCAGTATTTT
CDR3 protein: CASSQDVGREAEFVTDTQYF

J gene: TRBJ1-2
D gene: TRBD1
clone size: few
V gene: TRBV11-2
CDR3 DNA: TGTGCCAGCAGCTTTGGACAGGACTATGGCTACACCTTC
CDR3 protein: CASSFGQDYGYTF

J gene: TRBJ1-1
D gene: TRBD1
clone size: few
V gene: TRBV6-1
CDR3 DNA: TGTGCCAGCAGTCTAGACAGGGTAGACGCTGAAGCTTTCTTT
CDR3 protein: CASSLDRVDAEAFF

J gene: TRBJ1-2
D gene: .
clone size: .
V gene: TRBV4-1
CDR3 DNA: TGCGCCAGCAGCCCCCGGGACACAATCTATGGCTACACCTTC
CDR3 protein: CASSPRDTIYGYTF

J gene: TRBJ1-5
D gene: .
clone size: .
V gene: TRBV27
CDR3 DNA: TGTGCCAGCAGCTACCGTAGCAATCAGCCCCAGCATTTT
CDR3 protein: CASSYRSNQPQHF

J gene: TRBJ2-1
D gene: TRBD2
clone size: .
V gene: TRBV27
CDR3 DNA: TGTGCCAGCAGTTTAACCCTAGCGGACTACAATGAGCAGTTCTTC
CDR3 protein: CASSLTLADYNEQFF

J gene: TRBJ2-1
D gene: TRBD1
clone size: .
V gene: TRBV18
CDR3 DNA: TGTGCCAGCTCACCCTCGGACAGGGCCCATGAGCAGTTCTTC
CDR3 protein: CASSPSDRAHEQFF

J gene: TRBJ1-1
D gene: .
clone size: .
V gene: TRBV9
CDR3 DNA: TGTGCCAGCACTCTGGAGGTTGGCGGGGACACTGAAGCTTTCTTT
CDR3 protein: CASTLEVGGDTEAFF

J gene: TRBJ2-7
D gene: .
clone size: .
V gene: TRBV5-8
CDR3 DNA: TGTGCCAGCAGCTTGGACAGTTACTCCTACGAGCAGTACTTC
CDR3 protein: CASSLDSYSYEQYF

J gene: TRBJ2-5
D gene: TRBD2
clone size: .
V gene: TRBV5-1
CDR3 DNA: TGCGCCAGCAGCTCTGGACTAGCGGGAGGGCCTAGAGAGACCCAGTACTTC
CDR3 protein: CASSSGLAGGPRETQYF

J gene: TRBJ2-5
D gene: TRBD1
clone size: .
V gene: TRBV6-5
CDR3 DNA: TGTGCCAGCAGTTACGCACAGGGGCGGGAGACCCAGTACTTC
CDR3 protein: CASSYAQGRETQYF

J gene: TRBJ2-1
D gene: .
clone size: .
V gene: TRBV11-2
CDR3 DNA: TGTGCCAGCAGCTTATCTAATGAGCAGTTCTTC
CDR3 protein: CASSLSNEQFF

J gene: TRBJ2-6
D gene: .
clone size: .
V gene: TRBV4-1
CDR3 DNA: TGCGCCAGCAGCCAAGAGGGCGGGTCGAGCTCTGGGGCCAACGTCCTGACTTTC
CDR3 protein: CASSQEGGSSSGANVLTF

J gene: TRBJ1-1
D gene: .
clone size: .
V gene: TRBV7-9
CDR3 DNA: TGTGCCAGCAGCTTAGCCCCCCTACGGGTAACTGAAGCTTTCTTT
CDR3 protein: CASSLAPLRVTEAFF

J gene: TRBJ2-3
D gene: .
clone size: .
V gene: TRBV5-1
CDR3 DNA: TGCGCCAGCAGCTTGAGGTTTAGGGACATCCGGTCCACAGATACGCAGTATTTT
CDR3 protein: CASSLRFRDIRSTDTQYF

J gene: TRBJ2-3
D gene: .
clone size: .
V gene: TRBV6-5
CDR3 DNA: TGTGCCAGCAGTGCTCGACAGGAGATCCCAGATACGCAGTATTTT
CDR3 protein: CASSARQEIPDTQYF

J gene: TRBJ2-7
D gene: TRBD2
clone size: .
V gene: TRBV5-4
CDR3 DNA: TGTGCCAGTTCTAGCGGCAGTAAAATCGAGCAGTACTTC
CDR3 protein: CASSSGSKIEQYF

J gene: TRBJ2-7
D gene: TRBD2
clone size: .
V gene: TRBV2
CDR3 DNA: TGTGCCAGCAGTCCTGGACTAGCGGGCTACGAGCAGTACTTC
CDR3 protein: CASSPGLAGYEQYF